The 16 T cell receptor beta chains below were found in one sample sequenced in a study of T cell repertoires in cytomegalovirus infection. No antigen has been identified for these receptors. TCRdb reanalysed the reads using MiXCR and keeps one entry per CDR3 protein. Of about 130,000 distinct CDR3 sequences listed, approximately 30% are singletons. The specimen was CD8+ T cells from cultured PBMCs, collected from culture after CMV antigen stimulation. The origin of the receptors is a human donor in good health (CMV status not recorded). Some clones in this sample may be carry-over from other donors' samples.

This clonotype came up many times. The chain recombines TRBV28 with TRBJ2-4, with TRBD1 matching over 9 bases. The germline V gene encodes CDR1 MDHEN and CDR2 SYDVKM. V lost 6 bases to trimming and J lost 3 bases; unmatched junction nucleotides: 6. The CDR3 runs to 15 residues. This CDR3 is CASSLWGQGKNIQYF. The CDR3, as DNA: TGTGCCAGCAGCCTGTGGGGACAGGGCAAAAACATTCAGTACTTC.

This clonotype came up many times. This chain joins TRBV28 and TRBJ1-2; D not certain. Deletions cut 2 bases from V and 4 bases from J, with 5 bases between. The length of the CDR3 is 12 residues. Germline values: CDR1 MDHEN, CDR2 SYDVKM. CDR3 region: CASSLGPYGYTF. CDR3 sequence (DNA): TGTGCCAGCAGTTTAGGGCCCTATGGCTACACCTTC.

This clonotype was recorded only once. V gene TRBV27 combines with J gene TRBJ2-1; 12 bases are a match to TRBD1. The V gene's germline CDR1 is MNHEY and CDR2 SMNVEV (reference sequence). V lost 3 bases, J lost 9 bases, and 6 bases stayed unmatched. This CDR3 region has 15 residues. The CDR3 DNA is TGTGCCAGCAGTTTCTCCGGGACAGGGGGCAGTGAGCAGTTCTTC. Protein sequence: CASSFSGTGGSEQFF.

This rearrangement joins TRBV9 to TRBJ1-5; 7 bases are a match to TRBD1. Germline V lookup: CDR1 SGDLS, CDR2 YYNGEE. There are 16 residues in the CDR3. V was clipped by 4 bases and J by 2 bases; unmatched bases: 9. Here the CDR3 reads CASSPGTEWGNQPQHF. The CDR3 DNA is TGTGCCAGCAGCCCCGGGACAGAATGGGGCAATCAGCCCCAGCATTTT.

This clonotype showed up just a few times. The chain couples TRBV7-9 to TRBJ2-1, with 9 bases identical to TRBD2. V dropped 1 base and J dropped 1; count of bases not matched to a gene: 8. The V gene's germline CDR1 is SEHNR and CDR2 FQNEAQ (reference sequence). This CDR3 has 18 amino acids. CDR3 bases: TGTGCCAGCAGCTTAGGTCGCGGGGGGGACCCTTCCTACAATGAGCAGTTCTTC. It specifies CASSLGRGGDPSYNEQFF. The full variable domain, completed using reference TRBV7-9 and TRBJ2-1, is DTGVSQNPRHKITKRGQNVTFRCDPISEHNRLYWYRQTLGQGPEFLTYFQNEAQLEKSRLLSDRFSAERPKGSFSTLEIQRTEQGDSAMYLCASSLGRGGDPSYNEQFFGPGTRLTVL.

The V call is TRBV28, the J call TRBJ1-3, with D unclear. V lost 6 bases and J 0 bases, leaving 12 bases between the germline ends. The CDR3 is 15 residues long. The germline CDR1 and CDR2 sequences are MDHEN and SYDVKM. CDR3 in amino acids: CASRSGSDSGNTIYF. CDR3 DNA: TGTGCCAGCAGAAGCGGCAGCGACTCTGGAAACACCATATATTTT.

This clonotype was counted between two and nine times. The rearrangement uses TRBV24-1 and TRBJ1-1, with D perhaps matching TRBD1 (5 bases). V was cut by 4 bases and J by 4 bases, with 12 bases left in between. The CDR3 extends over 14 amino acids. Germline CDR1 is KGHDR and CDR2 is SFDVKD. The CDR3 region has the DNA TGTGCCACCAGTGACCCCAGGGTCGGCACTGAAGCTTTCTTT. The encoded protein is CATSDPRVGTEAFF.

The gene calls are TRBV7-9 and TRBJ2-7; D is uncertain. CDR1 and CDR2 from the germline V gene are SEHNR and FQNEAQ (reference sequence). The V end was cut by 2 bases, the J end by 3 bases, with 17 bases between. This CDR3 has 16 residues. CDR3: CASSLTPGRPDYEQYF. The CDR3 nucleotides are TGTGCCAGCAGCTTAACTCCCGGTCGCCCAGACTACGAGCAGTACTTC.

CDR3 sequence reads: CASSLQGSNTEAFF. The CDR3 nucleotides read TGTGCCAGCAGCTTGCAGGGGTCGAACACTGAAGCTTTCTTT. The V call is TRBV5-6, the J call TRBJ1-1, with D tentatively TRBD1 (6 bases). The V gene lost 1 base and the J gene lost 1 base, with 8 bases spanning the gap. The germline V gene has CDR1 SGHDT and CDR2 YYEEEE. The CDR3 consists of 14 residues.

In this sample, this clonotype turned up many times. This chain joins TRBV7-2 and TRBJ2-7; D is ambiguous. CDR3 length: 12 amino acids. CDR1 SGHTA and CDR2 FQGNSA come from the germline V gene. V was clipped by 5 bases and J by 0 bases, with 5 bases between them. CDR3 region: CASSPSSYEQYF. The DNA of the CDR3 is TGTGCCAGCAGCCCGAGCTCCTACGAGCAGTACTTC.

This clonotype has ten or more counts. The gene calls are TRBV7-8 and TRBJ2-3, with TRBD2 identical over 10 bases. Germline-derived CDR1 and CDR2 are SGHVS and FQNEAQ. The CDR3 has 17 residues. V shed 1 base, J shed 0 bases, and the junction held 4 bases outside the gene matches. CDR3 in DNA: TGTGCCAGCAGCTTAGATGTAGCGGGGGGCAGCACAGATACGCAGTATTTT. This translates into CASSLDVAGGSTDTQYF.

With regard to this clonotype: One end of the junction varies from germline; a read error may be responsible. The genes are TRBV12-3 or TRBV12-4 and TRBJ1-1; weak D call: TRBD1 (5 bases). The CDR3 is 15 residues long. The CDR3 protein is CPSTERAGLNTEAFF. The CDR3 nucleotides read TGTCCCAGCACCGAGAGGGCAGGGTTGAACACTGAAGCTTTCTTT.

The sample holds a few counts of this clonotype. The CDR3 protein is CASSLQLAGYNEQFF. In nucleotides, the CDR3 is TGTGCCAGCAGCTTACAGCTAGCGGGGTACAATGAGCAGTTCTTC. This rearrangement joins TRBV7-9 to TRBJ2-1, with TRBD2 matching 9 bases. Germline assignment: CDR1 SEHNR and CDR2 FQNEAQ (reference sequence). The CDR3 length is 15 residues. Trimming removed 2 bases from V and 4 bases from J; junction bases left unmatched: 3.

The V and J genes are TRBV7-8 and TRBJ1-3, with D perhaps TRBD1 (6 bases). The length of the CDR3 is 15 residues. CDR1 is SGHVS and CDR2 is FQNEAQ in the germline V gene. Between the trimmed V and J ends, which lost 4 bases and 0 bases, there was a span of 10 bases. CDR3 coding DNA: TGTGCCAGCAGCTCGGACAGCAACTCTGGAAACACCATATATTTT. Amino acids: CASSSDSNSGNTIYF.

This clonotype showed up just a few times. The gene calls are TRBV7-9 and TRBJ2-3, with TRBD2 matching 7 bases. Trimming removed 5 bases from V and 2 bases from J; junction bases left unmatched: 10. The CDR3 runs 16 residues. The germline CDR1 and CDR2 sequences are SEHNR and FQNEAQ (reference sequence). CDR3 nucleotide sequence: TGTGCCAGCAGCCCAACGGGGGGTAAAAACACAGATACGCAGTATTTT. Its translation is CASSPTGGKNTDTQYF.

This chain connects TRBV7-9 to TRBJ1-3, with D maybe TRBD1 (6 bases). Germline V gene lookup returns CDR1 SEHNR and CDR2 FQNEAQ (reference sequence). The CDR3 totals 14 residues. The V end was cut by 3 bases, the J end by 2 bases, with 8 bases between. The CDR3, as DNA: TGTGCCAGCAGCTTCAGGACAGCTGGAAACACCATATATTTT. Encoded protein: CASSFRTAGNTIYF.